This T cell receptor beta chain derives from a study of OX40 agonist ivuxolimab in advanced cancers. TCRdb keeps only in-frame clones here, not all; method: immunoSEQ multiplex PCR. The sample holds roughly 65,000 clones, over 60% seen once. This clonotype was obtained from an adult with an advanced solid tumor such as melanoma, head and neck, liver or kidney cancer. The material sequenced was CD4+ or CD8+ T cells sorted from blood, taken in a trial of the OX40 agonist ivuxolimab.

CDR3 region: CASSERGTIYF. The CDR3, as DNA: TGTGCCAGCAGTGAACGTGGGACCATATATTTT. The chain links TRBV6-5 to TRBJ1-3; no definite D call. Germline CDR1 is MNHEY and CDR2 is SVGAGI. The CDR3 contains 11 residues. V lost 5 bases and J 10 bases, leaving 9 bases between the germline ends.